This T cell receptor (beta chain) is drawn from a study of blood T cell repertoires in COVID-19. Study as a whole: T cells, B-cell-depleted T cells, or PBMCs supplied cDNA or gDNA.

The V segment lost 0 bases and the J segment 3 bases; nucleotides outside the gene matches: 4. This CDR3 region has 15 residues. Germline CDR1 reads LGHDT; CDR2 reads YNNKEL (reference sequence). Sequencing was performed with immunoSEQ multiplex PCR; in TCRdb, only in-frame clones are kept and a portion is missing. Among roughly 120,000 clones listed, roughly 85% were seen once. The sequence was obtained from a man aged 35 to 55 with acute or convalescent COVID-19. The V call is TRBV3-1 (or the pseudogene TRBV3-2), the J call TRBJ2-7, with TRBD2 identical over 8 bases. Input material: peripheral blood. CDR3 in amino acids: CASSQELAGGYEQYF. The CDR3 bases are TGTGCCAGCAGCCAAGAGCTGGCGGGGGGCTACGAGCAGTACTTC.